What follows describes a single T cell receptor (beta chain). This specimen belongs to a study of blood T cell repertoires in COVID-19. Whole-study context: Italy, Spain and the United States were the sources of the convalescent and acute COVID-19 samples. Nucleic acid was either cDNA or gDNA, and it came from T cells, B-cell-depleted T cells, or PBMCs.

There are 15 residues in the CDR3. The germline V gene has CDR1 SGHAT and CDR2 FQNNGV. Trimming cost V 1 base and J 2 bases; bases outside gene matches: 3. In the authors' workflow: By means of reference gene primer amplification, nucleated cell counts were estimated. Clones were read by immunoSEQ multiplex PCR, and TCRdb kept only the in-frame ones, dropping some. The DNA was the basis for D and trimming; V, J and clone size are from that table. Found here are approximately 130,000 clones, around 88% of them singletons; the top ten hold around 17%. This TCR was sampled from a woman aged 45-59 years who had recovered from COVID-19. The chain carries TRBV11-2 and TRBJ1-1; 8 bases map to TRBD1. The sequenced sample consisted of peripheral blood. The DNA of the CDR3 is TGTGCCAGCAGCTTAGCAGGGGGCATCAACACTGAAGCTTTCTTT. Protein: CASSLAGGINTEAFF.